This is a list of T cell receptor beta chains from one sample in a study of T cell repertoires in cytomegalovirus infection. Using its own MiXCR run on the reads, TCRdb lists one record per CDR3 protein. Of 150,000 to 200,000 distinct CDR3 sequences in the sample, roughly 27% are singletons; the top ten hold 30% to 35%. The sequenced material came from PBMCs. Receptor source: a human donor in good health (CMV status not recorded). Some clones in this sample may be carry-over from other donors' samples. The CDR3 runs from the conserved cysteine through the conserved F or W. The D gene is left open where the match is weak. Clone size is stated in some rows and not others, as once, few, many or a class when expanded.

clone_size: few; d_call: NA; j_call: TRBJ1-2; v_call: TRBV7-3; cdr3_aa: CASRQDGQGDYGYTF; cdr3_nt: TGTGCCAGCAGACAAGACGGGCAGGGTGACTATGGCTACACCTTC
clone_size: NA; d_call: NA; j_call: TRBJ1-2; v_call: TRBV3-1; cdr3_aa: CASSADLMAGVTF; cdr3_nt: TGTGCCAGCAGCGCTGACTTAATGGCAGGGGTGACCTTC
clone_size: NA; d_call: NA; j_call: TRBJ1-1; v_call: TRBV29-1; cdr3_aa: CSVEDQRKNTEAFF; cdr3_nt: TGCAGCGTTGAAGATCAGCGAAAGAACACTGAAGCTTTCTTT
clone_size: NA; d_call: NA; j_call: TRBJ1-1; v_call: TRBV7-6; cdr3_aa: CASSLGDMNTEAFF; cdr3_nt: TGTGCCAGCAGCTTAGGTGACATGAACACTGAAGCTTTCTTT
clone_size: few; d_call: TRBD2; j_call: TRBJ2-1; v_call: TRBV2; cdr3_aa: CASSDPAGVTSYNEQFF; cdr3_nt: TGTGCCAGCAGTGACCCAGCGGGGGTAACCTCCTACAATGAGCAGTTCTTC
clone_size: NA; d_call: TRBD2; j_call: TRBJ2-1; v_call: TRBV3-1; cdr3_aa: CASSQFPPLAGGTGNEQFF; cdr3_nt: TGTGCCAGCAGCCAATTTCCACCACTAGCGGGGGGGACAGGCAATGAGCAGTTCTTC
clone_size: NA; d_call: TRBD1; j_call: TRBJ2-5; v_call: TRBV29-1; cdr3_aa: CSVADRGETQYF; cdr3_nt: TGCAGCGTCGCTGACAGGGGGGAGACCCAGTACTTC
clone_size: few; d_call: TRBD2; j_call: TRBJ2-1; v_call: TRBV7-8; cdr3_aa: CASGRTSGVYNEQFF; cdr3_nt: TGTGCCAGCGGACGGACTAGCGGGGTCTACAATGAGCAGTTCTTC
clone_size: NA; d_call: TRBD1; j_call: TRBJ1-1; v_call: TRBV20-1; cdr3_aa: CSANKQGMNTEAFF; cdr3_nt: TGCAGTGCTAACAAACAGGGGATGAACACTGAAGCTTTCTTT
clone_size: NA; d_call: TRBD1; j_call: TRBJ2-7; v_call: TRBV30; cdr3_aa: CAWSENRGPEEQYF; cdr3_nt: TGTGCCTGGAGTGAAAACAGGGGTCCCGAAGAGCAGTACTTC
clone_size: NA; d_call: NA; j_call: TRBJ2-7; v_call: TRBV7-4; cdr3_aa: CASSFGTENDQYF; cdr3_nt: TGTGCCAGCAGCTTTGGGACGGAAAACGATCAGTACTTC
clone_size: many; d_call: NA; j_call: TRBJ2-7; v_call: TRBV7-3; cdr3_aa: CASSLGGGSSYEQYF; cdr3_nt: TGTGCCAGCAGCTTAGGTGGGGGGAGCTCCTACGAGCAGTACTTC
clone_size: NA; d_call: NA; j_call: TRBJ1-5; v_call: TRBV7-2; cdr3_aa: CASSLSPGYQPQHF; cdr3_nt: TGTGCCAGCAGCTTATCACCAGGCTATCAGCCCCAGCATTTT
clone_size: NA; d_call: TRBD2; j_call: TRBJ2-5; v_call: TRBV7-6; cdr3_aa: CASRNLAGETQYF; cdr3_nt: TGTGCCAGCAGAAATCTAGCGGGGGAGACCCAGTACTTC
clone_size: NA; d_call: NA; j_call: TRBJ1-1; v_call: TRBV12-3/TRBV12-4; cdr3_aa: CASSHKRGRTEAFF; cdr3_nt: TGTGCCAGCAGTCATAAGAGGGGTCGCACTGAAGCTTTCTTT
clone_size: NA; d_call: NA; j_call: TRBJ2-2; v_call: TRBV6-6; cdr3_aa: CASSYSGGQTGTGELFF; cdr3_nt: TGTGCCAGCAGTTACTCGGGGGGACAGACGGGCACCGGGGAGCTGTTTTTT
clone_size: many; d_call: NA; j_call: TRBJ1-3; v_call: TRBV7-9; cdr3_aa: CASSPPGGNTIYF; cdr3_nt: TGTGCCAGCAGCCCACCTGGCGGGAACACCATATATTTT
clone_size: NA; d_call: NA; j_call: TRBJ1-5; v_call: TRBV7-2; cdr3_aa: CASSPYGSNQPQHF; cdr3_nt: TGTGCCAGCAGCCCCTACGGTAGCAATCAGCCCCAGCATTTT
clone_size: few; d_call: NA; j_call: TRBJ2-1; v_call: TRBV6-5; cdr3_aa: CASSYQGTNEQFF; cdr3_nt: TGTGCCAGCAGTTATCAAGGAACCAATGAGCAGTTCTTC
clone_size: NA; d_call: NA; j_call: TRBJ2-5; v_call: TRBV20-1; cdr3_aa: CSTPLGFETQYF; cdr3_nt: TGCAGTACCCCCTTAGGTTTCGAGACCCAGTACTTC
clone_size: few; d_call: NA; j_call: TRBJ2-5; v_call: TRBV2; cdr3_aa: CASSASSSQETQYF; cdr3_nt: TGTGCCAGCAGTGCTAGTAGCAGCCAAGAGACCCAGTACTTC
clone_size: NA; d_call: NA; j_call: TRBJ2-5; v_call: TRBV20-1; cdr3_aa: CSARTSIGQETQYF; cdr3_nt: TGCAGTGCTAGGACCTCAATAGGACAAGAGACCCAGTACTTC
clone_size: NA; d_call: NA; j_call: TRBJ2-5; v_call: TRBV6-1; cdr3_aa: CASPEGEGGRPFGSQYF; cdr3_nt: TGTGCCAGCCCTGAGGGAGAGGGAGGCCGCCCGTTTGGGTCCCAGTACTTC
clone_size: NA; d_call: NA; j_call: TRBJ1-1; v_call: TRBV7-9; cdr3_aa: CASSPRSPNTVAFF; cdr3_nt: TGTGCCAGCAGCCCCAGGTCCCCGAACACTGTAGCTTTCTTT
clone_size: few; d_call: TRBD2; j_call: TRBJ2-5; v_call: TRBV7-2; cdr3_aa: CASSLGVSGVIQETQYF; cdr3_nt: TGTGCCAGCAGCTTAGGGGTTAGCGGGGTGATACAAGAGACCCAGTACTTC
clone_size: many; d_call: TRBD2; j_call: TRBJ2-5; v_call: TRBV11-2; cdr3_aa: CASSVTSGGYQETQYF; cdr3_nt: TGTGCCAGCAGCGTAACTAGCGGGGGTTACCAAGAGACCCAGTACTTC
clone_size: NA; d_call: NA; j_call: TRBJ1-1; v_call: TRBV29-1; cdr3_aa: CSAGDNRDTEAFF; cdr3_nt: TGCAGCGCCGGGGACAACAGGGACACTGAAGCTTTCTTT
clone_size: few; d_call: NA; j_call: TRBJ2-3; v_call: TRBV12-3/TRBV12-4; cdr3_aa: CASSPSRETQYF; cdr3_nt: TGTGCCAGCAGTCCCTCTAGGGAAACGCAGTATTTT
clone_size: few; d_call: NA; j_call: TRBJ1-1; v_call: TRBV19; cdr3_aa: CASSKGGEDTEAFF; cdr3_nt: TGTGCCAGTAGCAAGGGGGGAGAGGACACTGAAGCTTTCTTT
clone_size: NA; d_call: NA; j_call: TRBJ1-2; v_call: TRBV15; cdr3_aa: CATSRDLDLPVNTF; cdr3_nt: TGTGCCACCAGCAGGGACCTGGACCTTCCCGTTAACACCTTC
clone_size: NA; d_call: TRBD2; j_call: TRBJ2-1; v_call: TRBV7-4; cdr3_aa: CASSTELAGGIEQFF; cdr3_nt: TGTGCCAGCAGCACGGAACTAGCGGGCGGAATAGAGCAGTTCTTC
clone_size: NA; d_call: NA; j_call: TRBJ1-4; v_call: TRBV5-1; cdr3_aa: CASCVSGAREEKLFF; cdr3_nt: TGCGCCAGCTGTGTATCGGGGGCGAGAGAGGAAAAACTGTTTTTT
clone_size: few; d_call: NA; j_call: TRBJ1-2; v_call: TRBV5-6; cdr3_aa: CASSRSARIYGYTF; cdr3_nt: TGTGCCAGCAGCCGATCCGCCAGGATCTATGGCTACACCTTC
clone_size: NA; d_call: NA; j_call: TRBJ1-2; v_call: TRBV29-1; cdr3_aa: CSVEVIGVGGDYGYTF; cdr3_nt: TGCAGCGTTGAAGTAATCGGGGTTGGGGGCGACTATGGCTACACCTTC
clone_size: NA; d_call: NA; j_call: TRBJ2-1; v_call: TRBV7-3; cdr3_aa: CASSLWENNEQFF; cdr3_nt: TGTGCCAGCAGCTTATGGGAGAACAATGAGCAGTTCTTC
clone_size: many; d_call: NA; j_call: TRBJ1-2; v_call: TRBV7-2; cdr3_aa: CASSLEWALGGYTF; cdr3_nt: TGTGCCAGCAGCTTAGAGTGGGCATTGGGCGGCTACACCTTC
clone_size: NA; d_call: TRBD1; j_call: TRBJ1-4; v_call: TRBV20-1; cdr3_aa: CSAYTRDRGQINEKLFF; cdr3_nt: TGCAGTGCTTATACCCGGGACAGGGGGCAGATTAATGAAAAACTGTTTTTT
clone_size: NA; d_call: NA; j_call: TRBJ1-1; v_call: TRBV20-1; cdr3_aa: CSARGQGRRNTEAFF; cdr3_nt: TGCAGTGCTAGAGGTCAGGGGCGGCGGAACACTGAAGCTTTCTTT
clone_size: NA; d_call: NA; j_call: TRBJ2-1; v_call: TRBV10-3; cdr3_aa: CATGQGMGGGINNEQFF; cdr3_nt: TGTGCCACCGGACAGGGGATGGGCGGGGGGATCAACAATGAGCAGTTCTTC
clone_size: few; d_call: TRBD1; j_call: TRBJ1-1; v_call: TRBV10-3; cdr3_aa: CAIGGRGSGTEAFF; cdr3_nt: TGTGCCATCGGCGGCAGGGGGTCCGGCACTGAAGCTTTCTTT
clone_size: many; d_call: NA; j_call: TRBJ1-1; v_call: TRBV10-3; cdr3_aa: CATRTLGPRTEAFF; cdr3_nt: TGTGCCACCAGGACTCTCGGTCCTAGGACTGAAGCTTTCTTT